The 9 T cell receptor beta chains below all came from one sample that was sequenced in a study of graft-versus-host responses after intestinal transplantation (dated by TCRdb to 2020 to 2022). The library was produced with the immunoSEQ multiplex PCR assay. Here the immuneACCESS table is served through TCRdb, limited to in-frame sequences with V and J called. Missing clones are a known gap in these copies; in checked studies unresolved V genes cover under half, and the rest lacks a known reason. A total of over 100,000 clones appear in this sample, approximately 94% of them only once. The ten largest make up under 0.3% of the sample. The time point label of this sample denotes: cells obtained before transplantation from donor or recipient. Their antigens are not known. Specimen: unstimulated CD4+ T cells sorted from spleen or lymph node cells, collected before transplant. Receptor source: a human donor who was the organ donor for an intestinal transplant.

Regarding this clone: The junction departs from germline at one end; a sequencing error may be responsible. V gene TRBV6-1 combines with J gene TRBJ2-7; the match to TRBD2 covers 13 bases. The CDR3 is 12 amino acids. Germline V gene data show CDR1 as MNHNS and CDR2 as SASEGT. The CDR3 bases are TGTGCCAGCAGTGCGGGACTAGCGGGACTCAACTTC. As protein: CASSAGLAGLNF.

The chain couples TRBV6-4 to TRBJ2-2, with TRBD2 identical over 8 bases. Germline CDR1 and CDR2: MRHNA and SNTAGT. J lost 6 bases, V lost 5 bases, and 14 bases had no gene match. The CDR3 loop spans 17 amino acids. Here the CDR3 DNA reads TGTGCCAGCAGTCCAGCGGGAGAAAAGGGATCGGCCGGGGAGCTGTTTTTT. This gives the protein CASSPAGEKGSAGELFF.

V is TRBV28 and J is TRBJ1-1; 7 bases fit TRBD1. CDR1 and CDR2 from the germline V gene are MDHEN and SYDVKM. The CDR3 is made up of 14 amino acids. Trimming removed 5 bases from V and 2 bases from J; junction bases left unmatched: 5. In nucleotides, the CDR3 is TGTGCCAGCAGTCCCCGACAGGGCAACACTGAAGCTTTCTTT. Amino acids: CASSPRQGNTEAFF.

This clone was seen a single time. This chain joins TRBV7-9 and TRBJ2-1; perhaps TRBD2 as D (5 bases). Trimming took off 6 bases at V and 10 bases at J, with 19 bases between the two ends. CDR3 size: 14 residues. Germline-derived CDR1 and CDR2 are SEHNR and FQNEAQ (reference sequence). This CDR3 is CASSLLGLRGEQFF. The CDR3, as DNA: TGTGCCAGCAGTCTCCTAGGCCTCCGCGGGGAGCAGTTCTTC.

The J gene is TRBJ2-3, the V gene TRBV5-8; D may be TRBD2 (6 bases). This CDR3 region has 15 residues. Trimming took 0 bases from V and 6 from J, leaving 14 bases between them. Germline CDR1 is SGHTS and CDR2 is YDEGEE. CDR3 DNA: TGTGCCAGCAGCTTGGTTGCTGGGACTCCCGATACGCAGTATTTT. Its translation is CASSLVAGTPDTQYF.

DNA for the CDR3: TGTGCCTGGAGTGTACTAACGGCAACGGGACCCCACGAAGCTTTCTTT. It codes for CAWSVLTATGPHEAFF. The chain combines TRBV30 with TRBJ1-1; D is perhaps TRBD1 (5 bases). CDR3 length: 16 residues. Trimming removed 0 bases at V and 8 bases at J, with 22 bases between. Germline CDR1 is GTSNPN and CDR2 is SVGIG (reference sequence). The entire variable domain, with the rest obtained from reference TRBV30 and TRBJ1-1, is as follows: SQTIHQWPATLVQPVGSPLSLECTVEGTSNPNLYWYRQAAGRGLQLLFYSVGIGQISSEVPQNLSASRPQDRQFILSSKKLLLSDSGFYLCAWSVLTATGPHEAFFGQGTRLTVV.

The V call is TRBV19, the J call TRBJ1-3; the match to TRBD1 covers 10 bases. This CDR3 comprises 16 residues. Germline V gives CDR1 LNHDA, CDR2 SQIVND (reference sequence). V trimming: 4 bases; J trimming: 0 bases; junction bases outside the gene matches: 3. This CDR3 is CASSRTGGLSGNTIYF. For the CDR3, the DNA is TGTGCCAGTAGTAGGACAGGGGGACTCTCTGGAAACACCATATATTTT.

The chain recombines TRBV28 with TRBJ2-1; the D gene is possibly TRBD2 (5 bases). Germline V lookup: CDR1 MDHEN, CDR2 SYDVKM. Trimming removed 6 bases at V and 1 base at J, with 13 bases between. The CDR3 is made up of 15 amino acids. DNA of the CDR3: TGTGCCAGCAGGTACTTCGGGGAATCCTACAATGAGCAGTTCTTC. It specifies CASRYFGESYNEQFF. The full variable domain, rest sourced from reference TRBV28 and TRBJ2-1, is DVKVTQSSRYLVKRTGEKVFLECVQDMDHENMFWYRQDPGLGLRLIYFSYDVKMKEKGDIPEGYSVSREKKERFSLILESASTNQTSMYLCASRYFGESYNEQFFGPGTRLTVL.

The DNA for the CDR3 is TGTGCCAGTACCAGAGGGACGCTGCCTAATCAGCCCCAGCATTTT. Amino acid sequence: CASTRGTLPNQPQHF. This chain uses TRBV19 with TRBJ1-5; D might be TRBD1 (5 bases). This CDR3 spans 15 amino acids. The V end was cut by 7 bases, the J end by 4 bases, with 17 bases between. The V gene's germline CDR1 is LNHDA and CDR2 SQIVND (reference sequence). The whole variable domain, remainder taken from reference TRBV19 and TRBJ1-5, is DGGITQSPKYLFRKEGQNVTLSCEQNLNHDAMYWYRQDPGQGLRLIYYSQIVNDFQKGDIAEGYSVSREKKESFPLTVTSAQKNPTAFYLCASTRGTLPNQPQHFGDGTRLSIL.